The clone carrying this TCR beta chain was counted only a few times. This same CDR3 is encoded by further DNA sequences in the sample. The data are from a study of blood T cell repertoires in COVID-19. CDR1 is KGHSH and CDR2 is LQKENI in the germline V gene. Trimming pared 1 base from V and 2 bases from J, leaving 6 bases between. The CDR3 length is 13 residues. Using immunoSEQ multiplex PCR, the repertoire was profiled, and TCRdb retains in-frame clones only, with some absent. Of 150,000 to 200,000 clones detected, 80% to 85% appear once; the ten largest clones hold 7.6%. Sequenced material: peripheral blood. The sequence was collected from a woman in her 70s with COVID-19, enrolled during active disease. The chain recombines TRBV18 with TRBJ2-7; TRBD2 is a possible D gene (5 bases). CDR3 nucleotide sequence: TGTGCCAGCTCACCACAGAGGGCCTACGAGCAGTACTTC. Amino acids: CASSPQRAYEQYF.